This TCR beta chain is drawn from a study of T cell changes during pregnancy in multiple sclerosis (dated by TCRdb to the late 2010s). At the level of the whole study: In women with multiple sclerosis, the researchers looked at how the T cell repertoire shifted as pregnancy progressed.

The library was obtained by the immunoSEQ multiplex PCR assay. TCRdb re-hosts the immuneACCESS table, in-frame sequences only. Its copies lack some clones; in the studies checked, an unresolved V gene accounts for under half of them, and the cause for the rest is not known. This sample lists roughly 100,000 clones; roughly nine tenths were detected once. Of the sample, 1.5% to 2% is held by the ten largest clones. V is pruned by 6 bases and J by 6 bases, leaving 3 bases of the junction without a gene match. The CDR3 holds 13 amino acids from the cysteine to the phenylalanine. This entry keeps only the CDR3 DNA: 39 bases, framed from base 1. The germline V gene yields MNHEY for CDR1 and SVGAGI for CDR2. To note about this clone: The antigen this receptor binds is unknown. No clone much larger than this one lies a single base away; base qualities are absent.

Recombination joined TRBV6-5 with TRBJ1-5, and 9 junctional nucleotides match TRBD1. The sequenced sample was peripheral blood, obtained after pregnancy. This clonotype was sampled from a female donor in good health, enrolled as a control in a pregnancy study. Read as DNA, the sequence is TGTGCCAGCAGACAGGGGGCCGGTCAGCCCCAGCATTTT. Its coded protein is CASRQGAGQPQHF.